The source of this TCR beta chain is a study of identical twins (dated by TCRdb to the mid-2010s). As for the study more broadly: To test whether fetal clonotypes persist, the study used deep sequencing on TCR alpha and beta repertoires from monozygotic twins, unrelated adults of various ages, and cord blood. Replicate twin experiments were performed at different times using different library preparation protocols to rule out contamination.

This clonotype has just a few counts. Its antigen remains unidentified. Within one base of it there is no much larger clone, and no base qualities were kept. Findings and caveats that apply to the study as a whole: Fewer insertions were carried by abundant cord blood beta clonotypes; a weaker similar trend was observed in young adult naive repertoires, while no such trend was observed in memory repertoires. In beta out-of-frame sequences, excess twin sharing was weaker, because having fewer shared sequences lowered the signal-to-noise ratio. Invariant T cells such as MAIT and iNKT could partly confound zero-insertion analyses, though diverse VJ usage argued against this for most clonotypes. In monozygotic twins, recombination models systematically underestimated out-of-frame TCR alpha sharing, but the models matched the sharing seen between unrelated individuals. Because the same donors could not be followed over many years, conclusions were based on cross-sectional statistical analysis. Compared with coincidental sharing between unrelated individuals, out-of-frame TCR alpha sequences shared between twins had an excess of sequences with low generation probability.

Trimming costs V 6 bases and J 3 bases, and their ends lie 18 bases apart. As encoded in the germline V gene, CDR1 is SQVTM while CDR2 is ANQGSEA. The CDR3 spans 14 residues, from the cysteine through the phenylalanine. Only the CDR3 DNA stays, 42 bases, in frame from base 1. Library preparation was by 5' RACE. The listed sequencing device is Illumina HiSeq 2000. A universal primer binding site was added through template switching, and the final cDNA carried a unique molecular identifier so that TCR cDNA molecules could be counted accurately. Specific primers in the conserved constant-segment region were used to synthesize first-strand cDNA for TCR alpha and beta chains. To control for contamination, every cDNA library carried two barcodes: a SMART-Mk sample barcode plus Illumina barcodes. TruSeq adapter sequences along with Illumina sample barcodes were introduced in two successive PCR steps. TCR alpha and beta cDNA libraries were sequenced on the Illumina HiSeq platform with custom primers. The authors' analysis ran thus. MiGEC was used to process raw reads and extract unique molecular identifiers, and MiXCR was used to find CDR3 positions. For each individual, recombination models were inferred using an EM algorithm with the repgenHMM and IGoR tools. Shared clonotypes were analyzed with the tcR package in R, and sharing was normalized by the product of cloneset sizes. To study raw recombination free of thymic and clonal selection effects, out-of-frame nonproductive sequences were analyzed. Starting from the raw public reads, TCRdb applied fastp trimming at Q25, assembled clones with MiXCR and retained in-frame beta chains. Each entry merges the rows of one CDR3 protein and shows their most common DNA and genes. In this record, the V and J calls reflect TCRdb's handling and not the investigators' own analysis. The sample table holds 690,000 or so distinct CDR3 sequences, of which under 9% were seen once. The ten biggest clones cover 0.98% of the sample.

Every donor in the study was a healthy Caucasian. Three pairs of female monozygotic twins, all aged roughly 18 to 29 years, were included in the twin cohort. The RNA used for TCR libraries was isolated from peripheral blood mononuclear cells. Separately, the same data were catalogued under a study of yellow fever vaccine responses in identical twins. As noted in the second study: According to the authors, in identical twins the way T cells responded to vaccination appeared partly convergent and partly personalized. In identical twins, the study followed T cell clones that responded to the vaccine with precision.

Sequencing was done on a sample of PBMCs. The sequence was obtained from a woman aged 18-29 years in good health. The V and J genes are TRBV29-1 and TRBJ2-7, with TRBD1 tentatively as D gene (7 bases match). In nucleotides, the sequence is TGCAGCGTCGCGGAGGGGCCAGGGGGCTACGAGCAGTACTTC. This translates into CSVAEGPGGYEQYF.